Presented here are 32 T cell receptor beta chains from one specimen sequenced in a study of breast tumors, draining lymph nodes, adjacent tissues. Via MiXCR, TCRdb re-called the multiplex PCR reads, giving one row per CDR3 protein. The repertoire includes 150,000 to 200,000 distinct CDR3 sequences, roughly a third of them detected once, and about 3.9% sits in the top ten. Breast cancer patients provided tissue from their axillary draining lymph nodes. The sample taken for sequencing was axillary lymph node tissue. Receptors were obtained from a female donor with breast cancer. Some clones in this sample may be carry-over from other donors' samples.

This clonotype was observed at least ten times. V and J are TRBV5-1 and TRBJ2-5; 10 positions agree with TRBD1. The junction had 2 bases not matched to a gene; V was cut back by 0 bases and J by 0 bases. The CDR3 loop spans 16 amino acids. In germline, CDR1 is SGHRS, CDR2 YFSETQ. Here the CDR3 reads CASSLGDRGNQETQYF. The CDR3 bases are TGCGCCAGCAGCTTGGGGGACAGGGGCAACCAAGAGACCCAGTACTTC. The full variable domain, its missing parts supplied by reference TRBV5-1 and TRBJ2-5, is KAGVTQTPRYLIKTRGQQVTLSCSPISGHRSVSWYQQTPGQGLQFLFEYFSETQRNKGNFPGRFSGRQFSNSRSEMNVSTLELGDSALYLCASSLGDRGNQETQYFGPGTRLLVL.

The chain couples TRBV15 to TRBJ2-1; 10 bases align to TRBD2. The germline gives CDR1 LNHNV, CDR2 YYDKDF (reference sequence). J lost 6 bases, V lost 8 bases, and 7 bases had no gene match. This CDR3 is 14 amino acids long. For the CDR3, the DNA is TGTGCCACCTTAGCGGGAGGCTCTTGCAATGAGCAGTTCTTC. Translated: CATLAGGSCNEQFF.

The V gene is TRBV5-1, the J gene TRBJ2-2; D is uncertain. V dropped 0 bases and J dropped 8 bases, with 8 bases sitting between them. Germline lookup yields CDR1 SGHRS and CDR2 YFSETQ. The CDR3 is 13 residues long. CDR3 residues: CASSLDSSGELFF. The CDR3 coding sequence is TGCGCCAGCAGCTTGGACAGCTCTGGGGAGCTGTTTTTT.

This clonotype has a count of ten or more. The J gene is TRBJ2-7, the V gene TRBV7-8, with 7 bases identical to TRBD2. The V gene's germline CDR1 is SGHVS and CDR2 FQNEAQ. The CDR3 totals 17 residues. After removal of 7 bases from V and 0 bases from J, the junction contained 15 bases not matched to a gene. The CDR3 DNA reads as TGTGCCAGCACCCTACCGGGGGAGGGCCCTAGCTCCTACGAGCAGTACTTC. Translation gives CASTLPGEGPSSYEQYF.

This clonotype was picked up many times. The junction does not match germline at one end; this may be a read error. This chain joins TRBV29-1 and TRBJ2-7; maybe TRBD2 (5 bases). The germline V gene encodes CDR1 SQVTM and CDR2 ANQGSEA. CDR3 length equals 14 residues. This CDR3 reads CSVVPGLKPYERYF. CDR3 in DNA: TGCAGCGTTGTTCCAGGACTGAAGCCCTACGAGCGGTACTTC.

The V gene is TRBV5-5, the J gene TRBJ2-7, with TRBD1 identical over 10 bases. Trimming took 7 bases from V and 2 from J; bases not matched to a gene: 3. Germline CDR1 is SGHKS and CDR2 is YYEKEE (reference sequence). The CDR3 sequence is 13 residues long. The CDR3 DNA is TGTGCCAGCCACGGGACAGGGGCCTACGAGCAGTACTTC. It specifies CASHGTGAYEQYF.

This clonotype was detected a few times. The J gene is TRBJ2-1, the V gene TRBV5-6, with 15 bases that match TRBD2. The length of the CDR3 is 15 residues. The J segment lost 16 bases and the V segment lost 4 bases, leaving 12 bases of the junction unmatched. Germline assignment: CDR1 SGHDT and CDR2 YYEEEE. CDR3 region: CASSLGLAGGSGGFF. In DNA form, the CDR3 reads TGTGCCAGCAGCCTGGGACTAGCGGGAGGCTCAGGGGGATTCTTC.

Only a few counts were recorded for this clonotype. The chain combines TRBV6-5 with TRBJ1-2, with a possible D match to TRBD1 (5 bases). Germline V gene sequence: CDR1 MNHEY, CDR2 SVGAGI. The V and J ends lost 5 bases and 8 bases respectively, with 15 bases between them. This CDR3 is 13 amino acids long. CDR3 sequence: CASSPGGWWGYTF. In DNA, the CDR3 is TGTGCCAGCAGTCCCGGGGGATGGTGGGGCTACACCTTC.

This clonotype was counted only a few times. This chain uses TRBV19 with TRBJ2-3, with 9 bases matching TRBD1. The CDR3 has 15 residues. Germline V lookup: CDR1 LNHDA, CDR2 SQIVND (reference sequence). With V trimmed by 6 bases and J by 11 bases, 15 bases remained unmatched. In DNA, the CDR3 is TGTGCCAGTAGCCTTAGGACAGGGGAGATCAATGAGCAGTATTTT. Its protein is CASSLRTGEINEQYF. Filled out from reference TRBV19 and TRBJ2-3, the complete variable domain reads DGGITQSPKYLFRKEGQNVTLSCEQNLNHDAMYWYRQDPGQGLRLIYYSQIVNDFQKGDIAEGYSVSREKKESFPLTVTSAQKNPTAFYLCASSLRTGEINEQYFGPGTRLTVL.

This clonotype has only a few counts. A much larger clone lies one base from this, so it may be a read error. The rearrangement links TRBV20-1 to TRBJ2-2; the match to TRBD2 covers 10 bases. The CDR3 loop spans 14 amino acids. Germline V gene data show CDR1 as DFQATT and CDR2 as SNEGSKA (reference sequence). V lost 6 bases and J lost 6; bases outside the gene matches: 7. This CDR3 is CSARSGGAAGELFF. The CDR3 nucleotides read TGCAGTGCCCGAAGCGGGGGGGCCGCCGGGGAGCTGTTTTTT.

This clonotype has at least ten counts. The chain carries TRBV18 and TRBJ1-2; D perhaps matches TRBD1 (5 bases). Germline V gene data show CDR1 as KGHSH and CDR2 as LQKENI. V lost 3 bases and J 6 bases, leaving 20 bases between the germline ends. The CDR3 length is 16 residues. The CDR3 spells CASSPKSGNGFNGYTF. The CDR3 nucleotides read TGTGCCAGCTCACCCAAGTCAGGGAACGGGTTCAATGGCTACACCTTC.

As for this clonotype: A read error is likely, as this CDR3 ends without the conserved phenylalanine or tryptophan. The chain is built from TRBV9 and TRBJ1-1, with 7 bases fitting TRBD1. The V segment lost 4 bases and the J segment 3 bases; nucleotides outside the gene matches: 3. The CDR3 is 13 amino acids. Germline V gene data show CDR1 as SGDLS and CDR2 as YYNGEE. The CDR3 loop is CASSKQGYTEAFS. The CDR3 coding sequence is TGTGCCAGCAGCAAACAGGGGTACACTGAAGCTTTCTCT.

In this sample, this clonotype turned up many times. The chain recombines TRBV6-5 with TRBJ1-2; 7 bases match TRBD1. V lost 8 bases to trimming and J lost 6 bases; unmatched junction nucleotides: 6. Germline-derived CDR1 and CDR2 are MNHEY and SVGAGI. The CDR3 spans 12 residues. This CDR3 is CASLTQGDGYTF. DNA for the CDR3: TGTGCCAGCCTCACCCAGGGGGATGGCTACACCTTC.

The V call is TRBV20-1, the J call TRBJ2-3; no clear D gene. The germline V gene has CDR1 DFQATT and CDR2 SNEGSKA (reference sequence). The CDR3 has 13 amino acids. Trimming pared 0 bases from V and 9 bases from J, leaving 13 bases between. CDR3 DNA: TGCAGTGCTAGAGAAGGTGGATTAGGGACGCAGTATTTT. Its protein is CSAREGGLGTQYF.

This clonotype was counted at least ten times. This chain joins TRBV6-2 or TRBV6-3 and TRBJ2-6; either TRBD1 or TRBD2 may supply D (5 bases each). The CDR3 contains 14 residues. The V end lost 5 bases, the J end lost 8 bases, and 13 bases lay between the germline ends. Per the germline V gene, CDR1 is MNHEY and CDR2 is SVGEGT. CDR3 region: CASSITGPPNVLTF. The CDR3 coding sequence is TGTGCCAGCAGTATAACGGGACCGCCCAACGTCCTGACTTTC.

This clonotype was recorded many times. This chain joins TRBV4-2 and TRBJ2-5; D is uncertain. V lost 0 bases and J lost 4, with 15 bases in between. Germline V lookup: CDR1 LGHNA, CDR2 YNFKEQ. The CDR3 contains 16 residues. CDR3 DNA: TGTGCCAGCAGCCAAGACCGTCGGCAGTCGGGAGAGACCCAGTACTTC. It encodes CASSQDRRQSGETQYF.

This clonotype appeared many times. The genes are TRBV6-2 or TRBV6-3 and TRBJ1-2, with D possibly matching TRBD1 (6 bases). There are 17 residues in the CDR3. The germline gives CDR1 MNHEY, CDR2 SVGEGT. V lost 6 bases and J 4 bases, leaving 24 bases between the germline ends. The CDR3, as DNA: TGTGCCAGCAGCCGACCTCGTGGACAGCGTCCATTCTATGGCTACACCTTC. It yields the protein CASSRPRGQRPFYGYTF.

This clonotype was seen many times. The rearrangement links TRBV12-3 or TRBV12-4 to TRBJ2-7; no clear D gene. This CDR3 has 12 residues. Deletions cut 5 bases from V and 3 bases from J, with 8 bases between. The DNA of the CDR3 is TGTGCCAGCAGTCTCACCAACTACGAGCAGTACTTC. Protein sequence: CASSLTNYEQYF.

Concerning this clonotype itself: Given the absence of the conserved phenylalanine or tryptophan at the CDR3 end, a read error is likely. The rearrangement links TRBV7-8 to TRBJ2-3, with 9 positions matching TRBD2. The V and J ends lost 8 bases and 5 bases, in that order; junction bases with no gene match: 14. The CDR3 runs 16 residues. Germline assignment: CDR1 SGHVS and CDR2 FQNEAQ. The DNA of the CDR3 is TGTGCCAGCGGCCATCCAGGAGCGGGGGGTAAAGATACGCAGTATTCT. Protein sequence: CASGHPGAGGKDTQYS.

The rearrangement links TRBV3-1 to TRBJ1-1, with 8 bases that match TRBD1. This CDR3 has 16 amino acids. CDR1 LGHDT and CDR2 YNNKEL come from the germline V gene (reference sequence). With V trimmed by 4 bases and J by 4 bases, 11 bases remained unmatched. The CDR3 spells CASSLQNRGVGTEAFF. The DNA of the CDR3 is TGTGCCAGCAGCCTGCAAAACAGGGGGGTGGGCACTGAAGCTTTCTTT.

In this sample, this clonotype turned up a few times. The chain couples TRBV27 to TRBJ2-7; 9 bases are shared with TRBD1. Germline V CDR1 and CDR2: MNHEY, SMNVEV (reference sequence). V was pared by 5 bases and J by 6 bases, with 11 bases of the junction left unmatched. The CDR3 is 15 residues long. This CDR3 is CASSPGRDRVAEQYF. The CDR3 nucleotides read TGTGCCAGCAGTCCGGGCCGGGACAGGGTTGCCGAGCAGTACTTC.

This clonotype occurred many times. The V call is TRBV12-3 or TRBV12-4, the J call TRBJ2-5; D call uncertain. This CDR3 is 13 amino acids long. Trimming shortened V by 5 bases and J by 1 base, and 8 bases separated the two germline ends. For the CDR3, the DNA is TGTGCCAGCAGTCTGAGGTCCCAAGAGACCCAGTACTTC. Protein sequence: CASSLRSQETQYF.

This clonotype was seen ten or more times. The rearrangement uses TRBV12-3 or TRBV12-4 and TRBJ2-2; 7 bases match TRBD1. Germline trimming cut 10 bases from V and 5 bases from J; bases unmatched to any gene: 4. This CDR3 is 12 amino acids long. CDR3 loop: CATETGTGELFF. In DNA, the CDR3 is TGTGCCACCGAGACAGGGACCGGGGAGCTGTTTTTT.

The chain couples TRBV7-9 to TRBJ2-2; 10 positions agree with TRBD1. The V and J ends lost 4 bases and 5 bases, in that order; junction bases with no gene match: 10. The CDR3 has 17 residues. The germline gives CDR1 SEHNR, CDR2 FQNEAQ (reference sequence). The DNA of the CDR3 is TGTGCCAGCAGCTCCTCCGGGACAGGGGTAGAGACCGGGGAGCTGTTTTTT. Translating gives CASSSSGTGVETGELFF. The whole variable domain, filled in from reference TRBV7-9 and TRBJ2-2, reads DTGVSQNPRHKITKRGQNVTFRCDPISEHNRLYWYRQTLGQGPEFLTYFQNEAQLEKSRLLSDRFSAERPKGSFSTLEIQRTEQGDSAMYLCASSSSGTGVETGELFFGEGSRLTVL.

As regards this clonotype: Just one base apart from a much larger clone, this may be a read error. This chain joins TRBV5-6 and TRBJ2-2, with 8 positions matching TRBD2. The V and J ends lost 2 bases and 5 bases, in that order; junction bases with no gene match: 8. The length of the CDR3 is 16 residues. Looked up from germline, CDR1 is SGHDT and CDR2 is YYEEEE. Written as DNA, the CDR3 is TGTGCCAGCAGCTTCAGGGCTCTAGCGGGTACCGGGGAGCTGTTTTTT. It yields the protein CASSFRALAGTGELFF.

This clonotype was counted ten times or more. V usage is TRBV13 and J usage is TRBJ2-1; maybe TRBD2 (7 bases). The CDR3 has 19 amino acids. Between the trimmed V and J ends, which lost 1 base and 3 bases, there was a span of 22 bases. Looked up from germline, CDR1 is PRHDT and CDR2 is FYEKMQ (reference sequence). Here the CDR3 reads CASSLVRVGGGTLYNEQFF. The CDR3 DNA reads TGTGCCAGCAGCTTAGTTCGGGTTGGGGGGGGCACCCTCTACAATGAGCAGTTCTTC.

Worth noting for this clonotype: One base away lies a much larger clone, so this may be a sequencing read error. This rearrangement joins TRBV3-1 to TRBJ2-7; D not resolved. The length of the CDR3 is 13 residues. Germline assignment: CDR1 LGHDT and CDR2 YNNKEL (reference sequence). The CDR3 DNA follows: TGTGCCAGCGGCCAAGACCGGCTGGGCGAGCAGTACTTC. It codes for CASGQDRLGEQYF.

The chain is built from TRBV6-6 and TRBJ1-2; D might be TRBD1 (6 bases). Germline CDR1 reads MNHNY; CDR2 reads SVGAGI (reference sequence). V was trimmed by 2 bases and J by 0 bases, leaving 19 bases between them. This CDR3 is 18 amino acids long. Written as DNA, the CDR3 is TGTGCCAGCAGTTACACCATCGTGGGGGCGGATTCTAACTATGGCTACACCTTC. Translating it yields CASSYTIVGADSNYGYTF.

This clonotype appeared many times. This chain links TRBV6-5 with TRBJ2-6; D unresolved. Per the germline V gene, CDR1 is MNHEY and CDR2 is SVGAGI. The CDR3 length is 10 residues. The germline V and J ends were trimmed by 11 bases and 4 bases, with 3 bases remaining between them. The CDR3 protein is CACGANVLTF. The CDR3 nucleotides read TGTGCCTGCGGGGCCAACGTCCTGACTTTC.

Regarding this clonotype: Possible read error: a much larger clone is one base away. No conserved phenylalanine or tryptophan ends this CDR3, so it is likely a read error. The CDR3 DNA reads TGCGCCAGCAGCCCGAGAACGAGGGGGGAGGTCTACAATGAGCAGTTCCTC. It translates to CASSPRTRGEVYNEQFL. The rearrangement joins TRBV4-3 to TRBJ2-1, with D perhaps given as TRBD1 or TRBD2 (6 bases each). The V end lost 4 bases, the J end lost 3 bases, and 19 bases lay between the germline ends. From germline, CDR1 is LGHNA and CDR2 YSLEER. This CDR3 has 17 residues.

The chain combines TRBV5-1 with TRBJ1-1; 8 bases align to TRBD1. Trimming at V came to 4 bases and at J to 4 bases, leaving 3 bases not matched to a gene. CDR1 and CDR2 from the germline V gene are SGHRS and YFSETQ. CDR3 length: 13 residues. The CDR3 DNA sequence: TGCGCCAGCAGCGCGACAGGGGCCACTGAAGCTTTCTTT. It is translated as CASSATGATEAFF.

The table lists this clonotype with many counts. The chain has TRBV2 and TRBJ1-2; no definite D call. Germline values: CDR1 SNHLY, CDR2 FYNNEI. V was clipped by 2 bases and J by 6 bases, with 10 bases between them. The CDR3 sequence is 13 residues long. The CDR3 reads CASSESFGDGYTF. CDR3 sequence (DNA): TGTGCCAGCAGTGAAAGTTTTGGGGATGGCTACACCTTC.